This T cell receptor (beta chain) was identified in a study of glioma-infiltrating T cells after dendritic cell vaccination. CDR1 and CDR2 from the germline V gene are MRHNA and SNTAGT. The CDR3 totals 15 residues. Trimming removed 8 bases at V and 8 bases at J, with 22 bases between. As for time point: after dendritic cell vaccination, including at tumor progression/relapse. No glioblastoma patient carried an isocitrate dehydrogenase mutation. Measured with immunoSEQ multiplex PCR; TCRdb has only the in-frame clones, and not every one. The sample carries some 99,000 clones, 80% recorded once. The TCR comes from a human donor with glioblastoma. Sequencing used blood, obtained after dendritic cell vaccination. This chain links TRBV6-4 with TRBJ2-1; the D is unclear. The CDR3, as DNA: TGTGCCAGCGGGCTTCTACGTTTCTATTTACATGAGCAGTTCTTC. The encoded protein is CASGLLRFYLHEQFF.